The T cell receptor (beta chain) described here comes from a study of blood T cell repertoires in COVID-19. The method was immunoSEQ multiplex PCR; TCRdb's version includes in-frame clones alone and lacks a portion of them. Of 150,000 to 200,000 clones detected, around 89% appear once; the ten largest clones hold about 0.8%. This clone was detected only a few times. The germline V and J ends were trimmed by 10 bases and 4 bases, with 18 bases remaining between them. Germline V gene sequence: CDR1 MGHDK, CDR2 SYGVNS. The CDR3 extends over 14 amino acids. The source material was PBMCs or T cells enriched from blood (not recorded which). V is TRBV25-1 and J is TRBJ2-3, with TRBD2 as a possible D gene (6 bases). The sequence was obtained from a woman aged 18-35 years who had recovered from COVID-19. The CDR3 DNA sequence: TGTGCCACCGAGGAGGGCGGGGCGGCAGATACGCAGTATTTT. Residues: CATEEGGAADTQYF.